These 18 T cell receptor beta chains were sequenced from one sample in a study of human T cells and chemical hapten exposure. Time point noted: patch test 1, 2 weeks after DPC sensitization. The sample's treatment: therapeutic diphenylcyclopropenone sensitization with weekly scalp DPC. One entry per CDR3 protein, called by TCRdb with MiXCR from the RACE reads. The table shows under 450,000 distinct CDR3 sequences, with around 5% occurring only once. Sequenced material: whole blood, taken in connection with sensitization to the hapten diphenylcyclopropenone (DPC). The receptors come from a woman between 45 and 60 years old with alopecia areata. Some clones in this sample may be carry-over from other donors' samples.

This clonotype was seen a handful of times. V is TRBV7-9 and J is TRBJ2-5, with a possible D match to TRBD2 (5 bases). CDR1 is SEHNR and CDR2 is FQNEAQ in the germline V gene (reference sequence). Deletions cut 7 bases from V and 2 bases from J, with 14 bases between. This CDR3 has 14 amino acids. The CDR3 sequence is CASKPDSGQETQYF. As DNA, the CDR3 is TGTGCCAGCAAACCGGACTCCGGACAAGAGACCCAGTACTTC.

V gene TRBV20-1 combines with J gene TRBJ2-2; D might be TRBD2 (5 bases). The length of the CDR3 is 13 residues. The V and J ends lost 3 bases and 5 bases respectively, with 10 bases between them. The germline gives CDR1 DFQATT, CDR2 SNEGSKA (reference sequence). CDR3 in amino acids: CSARTTGTGELFF. CDR3 DNA sequence: TGCAGTGCTAGGACGACGGGAACCGGGGAGCTGTTTTTT.

This rearrangement joins TRBV6-2 or TRBV6-3 to TRBJ1-1; TRBD1 matches at 7 bases. The J segment lost 3 bases and the V segment lost 6 bases, leaving 4 bases of the junction unmatched. CDR3 length equals 13 residues. Germline V CDR1 and CDR2: MNHEY, SVGEGT. The chain's CDR3 is CASSPGTDTEAFF. Here the CDR3 DNA reads TGTGCCAGCAGCCCCGGGACAGACACTGAAGCTTTCTTT.

Ten or more counts support this clonotype. This chain links TRBV11-2 with TRBJ2-2; D is undetermined. Per the germline V gene, CDR1 is SGHAT and CDR2 is FQNNGV. The V and J ends lost 6 bases and 4 bases respectively, with 12 bases between them. This CDR3 comprises 14 residues. The CDR3, as DNA: TGTGCCAGCAGTTCTCTCATGGGCACCGGGGAGCTGTTTTTT. It specifies CASSSLMGTGELFF.

This clonotype came up many times. J is TRBJ2-3 and V is TRBV12-5; 10 bases map to TRBD1. Looked up from germline, CDR1 is LGHNT and CDR2 is FRNRAP. V lost 4 bases to trimming and J lost 5 bases; unmatched junction nucleotides: 6. The CDR3 extends over 15 amino acids. The CDR3 nucleotides are TGTGCTAGTGGTTGGGGGACAGGGGCCATAGATACGCAGTATTTT. Amino acid sequence: CASGWGTGAIDTQYF.

This clonotype was counted only a few times. The chain recombines TRBV12-3 or TRBV12-4 with TRBJ2-1; D possibly corresponds to TRBD2 (5 bases). Trimming cost V 5 bases and J 8 bases, with 16 bases left between them. The CDR3 has 14 amino acids. The CDR3: CASSPTTSRDEQFF. CDR3 coding DNA: TGTGCCAGCAGTCCAACAACTAGTAGGGATGAGCAGTTCTTC.

There are a few counts of this clonotype. The rearrangement links TRBV2 to TRBJ1-5; 7 bases fit TRBD1. V lost 5 bases to trimming and J lost 3 bases; unmatched junction nucleotides: 4. Germline loops: CDR1 SNHLY, CDR2 FYNNEI. This CDR3 has 14 residues. The CDR3 here is CASSPDRNNQPQHF. CDR3 coding DNA: TGTGCCAGCAGTCCGGACAGGAACAATCAGCCCCAGCATTTT.

This clonotype was counted at least ten times. V gene TRBV7-3 combines with J gene TRBJ2-2; 7 nucleotides agree with TRBD1. This CDR3 comprises 13 residues. V shed 6 bases, J shed 6 bases, and the junction held 4 bases outside the gene matches. Germline values: CDR1 SGHTA, CDR2 FQGTGA. CDR3 sequence: CASRPDRAGELFF. The CDR3 region has the DNA TGTGCCAGCAGACCCGACAGGGCCGGGGAGCTGTTTTTT. The whole variable domain, filled in from reference TRBV7-3 and TRBJ2-2, reads GAGVSQTPSNKVTEKGKYVELRCDPISGHTALYWYRQSLGQGPEFLIYFQGTGAADDSGLPNDRFFAVRPEGSVSTLKIQRTERGDSAVYLCASRPDRAGELFFGEGSRLTVL.

This clonotype came up many times. J is TRBJ2-1 and V is TRBV12-3 or TRBV12-4; weak D call: TRBD2 (6 bases). This CDR3 comprises 18 residues. V lost 3 bases and J lost 4, with 22 bases in between. Here the CDR3 reads CASSFSGVILTPYNEQFF. The CDR3 nucleotides are TGTGCCAGCAGTTTTTCGGGAGTGATCCTTACGCCTTACAATGAGCAGTTCTTC.

This clonotype occurred many times. This chain connects TRBV12-3 or TRBV12-4 to TRBJ1-1; the match to TRBD1 covers 9 bases. V lost 7 bases and J lost 8; bases outside the gene matches: 8. CDR3 length: 13 amino acids. CDR3 region: CASTPDRGTEAFF. The CDR3 nucleotides read TGTGCCAGCACCCCGGACAGGGGTACAGAAGCTTTCTTT.

At least ten counts were recorded for this clonotype. V is TRBV18 and J is TRBJ2-3; the match to TRBD2 covers 10 bases. The CDR3 is made up of 19 amino acids. From germline, CDR1 is KGHSH and CDR2 LQKENI. V lost 2 bases and J lost 1; bases outside the gene matches: 12. The chain's CDR3 is CASSPYRAGGHRGTDTQYF. In DNA form, the CDR3 reads TGTGCCAGCTCACCATATCGAGCGGGGGGGCACCGGGGCACAGATACGCAGTATTTT.

This clonotype was counted many times. The J gene is TRBJ1-5, the V gene TRBV2, with TRBD1 identical over 10 bases. Germline CDR1 and CDR2: SNHLY and FYNNEI. The junction had 10 bases not matched to a gene; V was cut back by 8 bases and J by 0 bases. CDR3 length: 17 residues. The CDR3 DNA reads TGTGCCAGCCGATGGGACAGGGGCCCCTATAGCAATCAGCCCCAGCATTTT. Protein: CASRWDRGPYSNQPQHF.

The chain couples TRBV6-2 or TRBV6-3 to TRBJ1-1; D ambiguous. Germline V gene sequence: CDR1 MNHEY, CDR2 SVGEGT. V lost 0 bases, J lost 0 bases, and 11 bases lay in between. The CDR3 length is 16 residues. The CDR3, as DNA: TGTGCCAGCAGTTACTCCCACCGTATGATGAACACTGAAGCTTTCTTT. As protein: CASSYSHRMMNTEAFF.

Many counts were recorded for this clonotype. V and J are TRBV27 and TRBJ2-3; D is unclear. The CDR3 contains 14 residues. Looked up from germline, CDR1 is MNHEY and CDR2 is SMNVEV (reference sequence). Between the trimmed V and J ends, which lost 5 bases and 4 bases, there was a span of 13 bases. The CDR3 DNA follows: TGTGCCAGCAGTCCGACCCCCGTCCCAGATACGCAGTATTTT. Translated, it gives CASSPTPVPDTQYF.

The J gene is TRBJ2-3, the V gene TRBV27; TRBD2 might be the D (6 bases). Per germline, CDR1 MNHEY and CDR2 SMNVEV (reference sequence). The CDR3 runs to 14 residues. The V end was cut by 7 bases, the J end by 4 bases, with 15 bases between. CDR3 in DNA: TGTGCCAGCACCCCCTTTACGGGAGCAGATACGCAGTATTTT. Translated, it gives CASTPFTGADTQYF.

This clonotype was seen a handful of times. V gene TRBV3-1 combines with J gene TRBJ2-3; 7 bases match TRBD2. The germline CDR1 and CDR2 sequences are LGHDT and YNNKEL (reference sequence). The CDR3 length is 16 residues. With 4 bases clipped from V and 0 bases from J, the junction kept 7 bases outside the gene matches. CDR3 protein: CASSLLLAASTDTQYF. CDR3 nucleotides: TGTGCCAGCAGCCTCCTTCTAGCGGCCAGCACAGATACGCAGTATTTT.

This clonotype appeared many times. The chain carries TRBV10-3 and TRBJ2-7, with D uncertain. Germline CDR1 reads ENHRY; CDR2 reads SYGVKD. The CDR3 totals 16 residues. Trimming shortened V by 6 bases and J by 0 bases, and 18 bases separated the two germline ends. The CDR3 DNA is TGTGCCATCAGCCCCCCCCCGCAAGTTAACTCCTACGAGCAGTACTTC. Residues: CAISPPPQVNSYEQYF.

This clonotype was picked up many times. The rearrangement uses TRBV7-2 and TRBJ2-5, with 10 bases lining up with TRBD2. V lost 4 bases to trimming and J lost 3 bases; unmatched junction nucleotides: 5. Germline loops: CDR1 SGHTA, CDR2 FQGNSA. The CDR3 is 15 residues long. The CDR3 DNA reads TGTGCCAGCAGCTATGTAGCGGGGGGTAAAGAGACCCAGTACTTC. Translation gives CASSYVAGGKETQYF.